This T cell receptor (beta chain) emerged from a study of beta chain features in type 1 diabetes. General study findings and limits: The VDJ junctions of type 1 diabetes patients carried fewer insertions and more deletions. Patients and controls would share equally any PCR tilt toward shorter templates. The similarity of naive, central memory and Treg TCRB repertoires appeared greater among patients than among healthy donors.

Every isolated RNA sample was fully reverse transcribed, so sequencing captured expressed TCRB transcripts. Libraries were prepared by immunoSEQ multiplex PCR; TCRdb keeps only in-frame clonotypes and omits some of them. This table holds 350,000 to 400,000 clones, approximately 15% found once. Germline V lookup: CDR1 SGHRS, CDR2 YFSETQ. V was clipped by 1 base and J by 0 bases, with 7 bases between them. This CDR3 contains 14 residues. As for this clone: Its cognate antigen is unknown.

Populations isolated by sorting all had purity greater than 95%. The receptor was isolated from a woman under 30 in good health. Input material: naive CD4+ T cells from blood. The chain has TRBV5-1 and TRBJ1-1; D is ambiguous. CDR3 in amino acids: CASSLNEMNTEAFF. The CDR3 nucleotides read TGCGCCAGCAGCTTGAACGAGATGAACACTGAAGCTTTCTTT.